The 15 T cell receptor beta chains presented below share a single source sample, sequenced in a study of blood T cell repertoires in COVID-19. Assay used: immunoSEQ multiplex PCR; TCRdb lists only in-frame clones, some missing. Among over 200,000 clones, roughly 79% were seen once, and the ten largest hold approximately 15%. The source material was PBMCs or T cells enriched from blood (not recorded which). The receptors come from a middle-aged man who had recovered from COVID-19.

This chain joins TRBV5-1 and TRBJ1-3; D unresolved. The V end was cut by 4 bases, the J end by 0 bases, with 14 bases between. This CDR3 region has 16 residues. CDR1 SGHRS and CDR2 YFSETQ come from the germline V gene. The CDR3 DNA is TGCGCCAGCAGCCCTCTCGGCGGGAGCTCTGGAAACACCATATATTTT. It specifies CASSPLGGSSGNTIYF.

This rearrangement joins TRBV18 to TRBJ1-2; possibly TRBD1 for D (6 bases). Deletions cut 3 bases from V and 2 bases from J, with 13 bases between. The CDR3 totals 15 residues. Looked up from germline, CDR1 is KGHSH and CDR2 is LQKENI. DNA for the CDR3: TGTGCCAGCTCACCTTTTCCAGGGGAAAACTATGGCTACACCTTC. It specifies CASSPFPGENYGYTF.

The rearrangement links TRBV30 to TRBJ1-6; possible D gene TRBD1, 5 bases. CDR3 length: 15 residues. Germline CDR1 and CDR2: GTSNPN and SVGIG (reference sequence). V lost 2 bases, J lost 10 bases, and 18 bases lay in between. The CDR3 region has the DNA TGTGCCTGGAGTTCCTCCGGACCAGGGCGCTCACCCCTCCACTTT. Its translation is CAWSSSGPGRSPLHF.

The chain uses TRBV7-9 and TRBJ2-7; TRBD2 might be the D (5 bases). Germline loops: CDR1 SEHNR, CDR2 FQNEAQ (reference sequence). The ends were cut back, 5 bases at V and 2 bases at J, with 13 bases in the middle. The CDR3 is made up of 14 amino acids. CDR3 protein: CASSPELVTYEQYF. The CDR3 DNA sequence: TGTGCCAGCAGCCCGGAACTAGTCACCTACGAGCAGTACTTC.

CDR3 sequence reads: CASSLVQSNTEAFF. Here the CDR3 DNA reads TGTGCCAGCAGTTTAGTACAGTCGAACACTGAAGCTTTCTTT. The J gene is TRBJ1-1, the V gene TRBV28, with D uncertain. Germline assignment: CDR1 MDHEN and CDR2 SYDVKM. Between the trimmed V and J ends, which lost 2 bases and 1 base, there was a span of 8 bases. The CDR3 runs 14 residues.

The sample holds a few counts of this clone. V and J are TRBV5-1 and TRBJ1-2; TRBD1 is a possible D gene (5 bases). The CDR3 sequence is 14 residues long. The germline V gene encodes CDR1 SGHRS and CDR2 YFSETQ. Deletions cut 5 bases from V and 4 bases from J, with 15 bases between. In nucleotides, the CDR3 is TGCGCCAGCAGTAAGGGGATGGGGTCCTATGGCTACACCTTC. Amino acids: CASSKGMGSYGYTF.

The chain recombines TRBV7-8 with TRBJ1-5; 7 nucleotides match TRBD1. Germline lookup yields CDR1 SGHVS and CDR2 FQNEAQ. There are 14 residues in the CDR3. V trimming: 5 bases; J trimming: 2 bases; junction bases outside the gene matches: 3. CDR3 protein: CASSPDRGNQPQHF. CDR3 DNA: TGTGCCAGCAGCCCCGACAGGGGCAATCAGCCCCAGCATTTT.

This clone was seen a handful of times. The CDR3 loop reads CASSQASYEQYF. The CDR3 nucleotides are TGTGCCAGCAGCCAGGCTAGCTACGAGCAGTACTTC. V gene TRBV3-1 (or the pseudogene TRBV3-2) combines with J gene TRBJ2-7; D not resolved. This CDR3 spans 12 amino acids. Trimming took 3 bases from V and 3 from J, leaving 6 bases between them. CDR1 and CDR2 (germline): LGHDT, YNNKEL (reference sequence).

This clone was recorded a few times. The chain has TRBV29-1 and TRBJ2-1; maybe TRBD2 (6 bases). The germline CDR1 and CDR2 sequences are SQVTM and ANQGSEA. The CDR3 covers 12 residues. Trimming removed 4 bases at V and 5 bases at J, with 9 bases between. CDR3 in DNA: TGCAGCGTTGGGCGCGGGAACAATGAGCAGTTCTTC. Amino acids: CSVGRGNNEQFF.

This CDR3 reads CAISRTEDDYEQYF. The CDR3 nucleotides read TGTGCCATCAGCCGCACGGAGGATGACTACGAGCAGTACTTC. The chain is built from TRBV10-3 and TRBJ2-7; maybe TRBD2 (5 bases). V lost 6 bases and J 3 bases, leaving 15 bases between the germline ends. The CDR3 loop spans 14 amino acids. Germline CDR1 reads ENHRY; CDR2 reads SYGVKD.

The rearrangement uses TRBV7-3 and TRBJ1-1, with D tentatively TRBD1 (5 bases). Deletions cut 6 bases from V and 1 base from J, with 12 bases between. The CDR3 extends over 14 amino acids. The germline gives CDR1 SGHTA, CDR2 FQGTGA. The CDR3 bases are TGTGCCAGCAGTGCGACAGCCACGAACACTGAAGCTTTCTTT. Translated: CASSATATNTEAFF.

CDR3: CASSLGTSGPDTQYF. The CDR3 DNA sequence: TGTGCCAGCAGCTTGGGGACTAGCGGTCCAGATACGCAGTATTTT. The chain is built from TRBV11-3 and TRBJ2-3, with TRBD2 identical over 11 bases. CDR1 is SGHNT, CDR2 YENEEA, per germline. This CDR3 is built from 15 residues. The V gene end was trimmed by 3 bases and the J gene end by 4 bases; junction bases not matched to a gene: 3. Full variable domain (missing parts from reference TRBV11-3 and TRBJ2-3): EAGVVQSPRYKIIEKKQPVAFWCNPISGHNTLYWYLQNLGQGPELLIRYENEEAVDDSQLPKDRFSAERLKGVDSTLKIQPAELGDSAVYLCASSLGTSGPDTQYFGPGTRLTVL.

The chain couples TRBV7-2 to TRBJ2-7, with 7 nucleotides matching TRBD2. V shed 5 bases, J shed 0 bases, and the junction held 4 bases outside the gene matches. From germline, CDR1 is SGHTA and CDR2 FQGNSA. The CDR3 spans 14 residues. CDR3 sequence (DNA): TGTGCCAGCAGCCCTAGCGGTCCCTCCTACGAGCAGTACTTC. Translating gives CASSPSGPSYEQYF.

This clone is a singleton in its sample. For the CDR3, the DNA is TGTGCCAGCAGGCGGGACAGCAGCACAGATACGCAGTATTTT. Its protein is CASRRDSSTDTQYF. The chain combines TRBV27 with TRBJ2-3; a weak D match, TRBD1 (7 bases). The CDR3 is made up of 14 amino acids. With 6 bases removed from V and 0 bases from J, the gap between germline ends came to 10 bases. The V gene's germline CDR1 is MNHEY and CDR2 SMNVEV (reference sequence).

The genes are TRBV7-2 and TRBJ2-2; D is undetermined. CDR1 is SGHTA and CDR2 is FQGNSA in the germline V gene. The CDR3 runs to 14 residues. The V end was cut by 4 bases, the J end by 6 bases, with 12 bases between. As DNA, the CDR3 is TGTGCCAGCAGCTCACCGCACATGGCCGGGGAGCTGTTTTTT. Its protein product is CASSSPHMAGELFF. The whole variable domain, remainder taken from reference TRBV7-2 and TRBJ2-2, is GAGVSQSPSNKVTEKGKDVELRCDPISGHTALYWYRQSLGQGLEFLIYFQGNSAPDKSGLPSDRFSAERTGGSVSTLTIQRTQQEDSAVYLCASSSPHMAGELFFGEGSRLTVL.